The entry below gives a single TCR beta chain sequence along with its context. Original processing notes: For the immunoSEQ data, sequences were junction-only without quality scores, so filtering differed. Clones were read by immunoSEQ multiplex PCR, and TCRdb kept only the in-frame ones, dropping some. From that table come the V and J calls and clone size; the DNA was used to work out D and trimming. The table records fewer than 1 million clones, approximately 97% of them present only once. The entry originates in a study of shared clonotypes between healthy human individuals. Turning to the study itself: The study enrolled a couple of women and three men aged 18 to 49. Per donor, three plates held CD4 naive cells, three held CD4 memory, two held CD8 naive and one held CD8 memory.

The germline V gene has CDR1 SGDLS and CDR2 YYNGEE. With 4 bases clipped from V and 0 bases from J, the junction kept 3 bases outside the gene matches. The CDR3 length is 16 residues. Selected positively for CCR7 and CD45RO-negative, naive CD8 cells excluded terminally differentiated effector memory CD45RA+ cells. All donors were Caucasian adults living in Nashville, Tennessee. The V and J genes are TRBV9 and TRBJ2-3, with 12 bases lining up with TRBD2. The sequenced sample consisted of naive CD8+ T cells sorted from blood. The receptor comes from a man aged 25 to 40 in good health. The CDR3 DNA sequence: TGTGCCAGCAGCTTGGGGACTAGCGGGAGCACAGATACGCAGTATTTT. Translation: CASSLGTSGSTDTQYF.